This T cell receptor (beta chain) came from a study of blood T cell repertoires in COVID-19. The trim removed 4 bases at V and 5 bases at J, leaving 3 bases unmatched. This CDR3 has 14 amino acids. Germline V gives CDR1 KGHSH, CDR2 LQKENI. Produced via immunoSEQ multiplex PCR; TCRdb's table is partial and in-frame only. The sample lists approximately 250,000 clones; 85% were seen once. The chain couples TRBV18 to TRBJ1-5; 9 nucleotides agree with TRBD1. Sequencing used PBMCs or T cells enriched from blood (not recorded which). This receptor was identified in a woman between 50 and 59 years old with acute COVID-19. DNA of the CDR3: TGTGCCAGCTCACTGACAGGGGGGGATCAGCCCCAGCATTTT. Translation gives CASSLTGGDQPQHF.